Shown below are 5 T cell receptor beta chains from a single sample sequenced in a study of T cells in Graves' hyperthyroidism and ophthalmopathy. Amplified regions were TCR beta CDR3 sequences from RNA transcripts. Researchers ran a first-round RT-PCR on the TCR CDR3 using the HTBI primer set. TCRdb redid the calling of the multiplex PCR reads with MiXCR, one entry per CDR3 protein. Of about 500,000 distinct CDR3 sequences detected, about 16% appear once; the ten largest clones hold roughly 29%. The specimen was blood. The receptors derive from a woman between 25 and 40 years old with Graves' ophthalmopathy.

On this clonotype itself: This may be a read error, as it is one base from a much larger clone. The V gene is TRBV20-1, the J gene TRBJ2-7, with D uncertain. There are 12 residues in the CDR3. CDR1 is DFQATT and CDR2 is SNEGSKA in the germline V gene (reference sequence). The CDR3 bases are TGCAGTGCTAGTTTGCAAGCATACGGGCAGTACTTC. Translated: CSASLQAYGQYF.

This clonotype was picked up a small number of times. This rearrangement joins TRBV9 to TRBJ1-2, with a weak D call TRBD1 (6 bases). This CDR3 is 14 amino acids long. Trimming pared 1 base from V and 2 bases from J, leaving 9 bases between. The germline CDR1 and CDR2 sequences are SGDLS and YYNGEE. This chain's CDR3 is CASSVTGQNYGYTF. CDR3 DNA sequence: TGTGCCAGCAGCGTAACCGGACAGAACTATGGCTACACCTTC.

This clonotype was counted many times. V and J are TRBV10-3 and TRBJ2-1; 8 nucleotides align to TRBD2. The CDR3 spans 12 residues. The J segment lost 7 bases and the V segment lost 8 bases, leaving 4 bases of the junction unmatched. Germline V gives CDR1 ENHRY, CDR2 SYGVKD. The CDR3 nucleotides are TGTGCCATCGGAGGACTAGCAAATGAGCAGTTCTTC. Translating it yields CAIGGLANEQFF.

This clonotype has just a few counts. One base away lies a much larger clone, so this may be a sequencing read error. This chain links TRBV28 with TRBJ2-7, with 8 bases that match TRBD1. This CDR3 comprises 14 residues. Germline CDR1 and CDR2: MDHEN and SYDVKM. Germline trimming cut 7 bases from V and 6 bases from J; bases unmatched to any gene: 11. The CDR3 is CASTTRLQGGEQYF. The CDR3, as DNA: TGTGCCAGCACTACCCGGCTACAGGGGGGCGAGCAGTACTTC.

V gene TRBV12-5 combines with J gene TRBJ2-1, with D perhaps matching TRBD1 or TRBD2 (5 bases each). The CDR3 has 16 residues. Trimming stripped 1 base from V and 8 bases from J, with 18 bases between. Per germline, CDR1 LGHNT and CDR2 FRNRAP. The CDR3 nucleotides read TGTGCTAGTGGTTTGGCCGGTGGGGCTAGCTGGGATGAGCAGTTCTTC. Protein sequence: CASGLAGGASWDEQFF.